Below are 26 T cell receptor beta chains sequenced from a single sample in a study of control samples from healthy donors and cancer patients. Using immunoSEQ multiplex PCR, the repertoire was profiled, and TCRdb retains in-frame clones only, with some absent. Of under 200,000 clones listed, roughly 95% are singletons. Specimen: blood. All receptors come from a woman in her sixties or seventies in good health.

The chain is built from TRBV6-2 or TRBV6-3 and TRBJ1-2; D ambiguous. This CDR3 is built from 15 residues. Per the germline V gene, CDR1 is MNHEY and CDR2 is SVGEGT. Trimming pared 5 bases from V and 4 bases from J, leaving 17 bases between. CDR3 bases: TGTGCCAGCAGTCCCCCTGGACGGGCGGGCTATGGCTACACCTTC. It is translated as CASSPPGRAGYGYTF.

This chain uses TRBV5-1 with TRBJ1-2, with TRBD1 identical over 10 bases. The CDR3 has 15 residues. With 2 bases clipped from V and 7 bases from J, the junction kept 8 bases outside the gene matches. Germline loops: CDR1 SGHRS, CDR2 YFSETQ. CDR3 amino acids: CASSFDRGQISGYTF. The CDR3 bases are TGCGCCAGCAGCTTTGACAGGGGGCAAATTTCTGGCTACACCTTC.

Here the CDR3 reads CASSPPRGQALPANYGYTF. The CDR3 DNA is TGTGCCAGTAGTCCCCCCAGAGGACAGGCCCTACCAGCTAACTATGGCTACACCTTC. The J gene is TRBJ1-2, the V gene TRBV19; 7 bases map to TRBD1. V lost 5 bases and J lost 0; bases outside the gene matches: 18. Germline V lookup: CDR1 LNHDA, CDR2 SQIVND (reference sequence). The CDR3 runs 19 residues.

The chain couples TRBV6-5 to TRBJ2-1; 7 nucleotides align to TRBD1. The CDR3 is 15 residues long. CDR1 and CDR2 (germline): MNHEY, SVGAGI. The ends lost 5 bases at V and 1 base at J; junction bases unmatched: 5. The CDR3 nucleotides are TGTGCCAGCAGTACAGGGACAGCTTCCTACAATGAGCAGTTCTTC. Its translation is CASSTGTASYNEQFF.

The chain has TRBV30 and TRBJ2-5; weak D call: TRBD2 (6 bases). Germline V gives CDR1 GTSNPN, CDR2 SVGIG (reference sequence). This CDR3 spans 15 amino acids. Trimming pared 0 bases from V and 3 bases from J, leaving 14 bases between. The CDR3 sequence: CAWSVPSDMEETQYF. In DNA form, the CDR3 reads TGTGCCTGGAGTGTACCTAGCGACATGGAAGAGACCCAGTACTTC.

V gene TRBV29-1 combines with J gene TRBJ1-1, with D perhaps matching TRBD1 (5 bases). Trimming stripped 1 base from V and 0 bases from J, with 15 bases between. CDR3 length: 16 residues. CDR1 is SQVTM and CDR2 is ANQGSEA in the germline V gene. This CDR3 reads CSVEVSPGGMNTEAFF. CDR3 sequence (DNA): TGCAGCGTTGAAGTCTCCCCGGGGGGAATGAACACTGAAGCTTTCTTT.

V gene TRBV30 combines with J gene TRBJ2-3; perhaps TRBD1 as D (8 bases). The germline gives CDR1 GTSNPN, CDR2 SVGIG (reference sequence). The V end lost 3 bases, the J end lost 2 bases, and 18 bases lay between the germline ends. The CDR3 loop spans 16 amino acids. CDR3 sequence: CAWRPQGERDTDTQYF. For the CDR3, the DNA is TGTGCCTGGAGACCACAGGGGGAGCGGGACACAGATACGCAGTATTTT.

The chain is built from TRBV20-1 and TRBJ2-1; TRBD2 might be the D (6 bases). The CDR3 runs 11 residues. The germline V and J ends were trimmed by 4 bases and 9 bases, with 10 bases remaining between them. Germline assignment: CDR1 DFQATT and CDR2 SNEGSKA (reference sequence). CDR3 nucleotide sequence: TGCAGTGCTACCCCGGGACTTGAGCAGTTCTTC. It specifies CSATPGLEQFF.

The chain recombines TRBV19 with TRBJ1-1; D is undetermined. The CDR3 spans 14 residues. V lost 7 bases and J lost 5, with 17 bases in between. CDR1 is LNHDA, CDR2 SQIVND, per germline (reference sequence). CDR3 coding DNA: TGTGCCAGTATATCCGTTTGGGGTAGGACTGAAGCTTTCTTT. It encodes CASISVWGRTEAFF. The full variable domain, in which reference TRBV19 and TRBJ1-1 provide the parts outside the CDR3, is DGGITQSPKYLFRKEGQNVTLSCEQNLNHDAMYWYRQDPGQGLRLIYYSQIVNDFQKGDIAEGYSVSREKKESFPLTVTSAQKNPTAFYLCASISVWGRTEAFFGQGTRLTVV.

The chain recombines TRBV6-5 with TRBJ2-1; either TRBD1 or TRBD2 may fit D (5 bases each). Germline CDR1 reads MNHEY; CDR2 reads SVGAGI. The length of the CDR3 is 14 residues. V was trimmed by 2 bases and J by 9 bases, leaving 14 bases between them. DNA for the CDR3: TGTGCCAGCAGTTACATTACCCGGGACGGTGAGCAGTTCTTC. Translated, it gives CASSYITRDGEQFF.

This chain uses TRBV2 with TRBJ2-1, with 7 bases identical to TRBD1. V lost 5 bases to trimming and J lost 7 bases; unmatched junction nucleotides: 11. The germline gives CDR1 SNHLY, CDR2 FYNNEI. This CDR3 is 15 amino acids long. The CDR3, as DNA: TGTGCCAGCAGTAGAAGGGGGCGCCAGGGTAATGAGCAGTTCTTC. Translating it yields CASSRRGRQGNEQFF. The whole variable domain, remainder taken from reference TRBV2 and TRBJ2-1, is EPEVTQTPSHQVTQMGQEVILRCVPISNHLYFYWYRQILGQKVEFLVSFYNNEISEKSEIFDDQFSVERPDGSNFTLKIRSTKLEDSAMYFCASSRRGRQGNEQFFGPGTRLTVL.

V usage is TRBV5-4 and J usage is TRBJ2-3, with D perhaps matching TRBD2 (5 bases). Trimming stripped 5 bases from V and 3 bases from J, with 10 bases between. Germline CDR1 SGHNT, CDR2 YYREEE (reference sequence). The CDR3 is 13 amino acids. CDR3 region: CASSRTETDTQYF. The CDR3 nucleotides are TGTGCCAGCAGTCGGACTGAGACAGATACGCAGTATTTT.

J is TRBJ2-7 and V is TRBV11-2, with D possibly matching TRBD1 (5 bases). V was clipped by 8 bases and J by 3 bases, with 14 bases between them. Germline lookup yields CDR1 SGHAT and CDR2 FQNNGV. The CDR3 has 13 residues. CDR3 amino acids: CASEKHRGYEQYF. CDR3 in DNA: TGTGCCAGCGAAAAACATAGGGGCTACGAGCAGTACTTC.

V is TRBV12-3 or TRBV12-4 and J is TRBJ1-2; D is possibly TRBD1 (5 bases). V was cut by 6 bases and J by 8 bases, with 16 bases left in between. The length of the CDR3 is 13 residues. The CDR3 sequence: CASRSGTIGGYTF. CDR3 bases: TGTGCCAGCAGATCCGGGACGATTGGGGGCTACACCTTC.

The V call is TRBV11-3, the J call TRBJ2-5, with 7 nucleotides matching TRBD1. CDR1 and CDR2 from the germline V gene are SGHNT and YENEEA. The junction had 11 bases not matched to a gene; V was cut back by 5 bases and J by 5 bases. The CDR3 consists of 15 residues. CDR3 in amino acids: CASSPGTDLEETQYF. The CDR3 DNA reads TGTGCCAGCAGCCCGGGGACAGACCTGGAGGAGACCCAGTACTTC.

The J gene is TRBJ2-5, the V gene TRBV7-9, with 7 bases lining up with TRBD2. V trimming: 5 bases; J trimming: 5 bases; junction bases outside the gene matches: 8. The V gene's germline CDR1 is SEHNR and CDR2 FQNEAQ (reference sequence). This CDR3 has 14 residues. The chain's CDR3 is CASSPRGVGETQYF. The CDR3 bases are TGTGCCAGCAGCCCTCGGGGGGTTGGGGAGACCCAGTACTTC.

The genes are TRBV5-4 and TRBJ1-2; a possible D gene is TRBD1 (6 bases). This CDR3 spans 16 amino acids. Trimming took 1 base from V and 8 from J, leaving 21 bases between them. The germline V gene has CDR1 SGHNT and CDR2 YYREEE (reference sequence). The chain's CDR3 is CASSLWTTGERMGYTF. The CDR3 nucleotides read TGTGCCAGCAGCTTGTGGACGACAGGAGAACGCATGGGCTACACCTTC.

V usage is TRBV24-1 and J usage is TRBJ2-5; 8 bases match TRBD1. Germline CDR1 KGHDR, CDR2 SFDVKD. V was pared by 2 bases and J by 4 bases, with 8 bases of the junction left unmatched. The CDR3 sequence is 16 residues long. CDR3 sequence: CATSDSFRGLGETQYF. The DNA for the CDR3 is TGTGCCACCAGTGATTCTTTCAGGGGGCTAGGAGAGACCCAGTACTTC.

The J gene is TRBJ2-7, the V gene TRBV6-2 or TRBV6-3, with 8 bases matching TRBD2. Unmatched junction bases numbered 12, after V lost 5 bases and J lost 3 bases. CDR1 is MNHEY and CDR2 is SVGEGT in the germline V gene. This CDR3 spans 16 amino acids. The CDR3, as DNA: TGTGCCAGCAGTCCCTTTCCCGGGGGGGGAAACTACGAGCAGTACTTC. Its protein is CASSPFPGGGNYEQYF.

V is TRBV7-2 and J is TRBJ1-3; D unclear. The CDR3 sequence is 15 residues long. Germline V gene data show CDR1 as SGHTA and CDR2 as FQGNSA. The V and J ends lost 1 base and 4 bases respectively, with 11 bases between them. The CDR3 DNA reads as TGTGCCAGCAGCTTAGGAGCCCAACAGGGAAACACCATATATTTT. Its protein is CASSLGAQQGNTIYF. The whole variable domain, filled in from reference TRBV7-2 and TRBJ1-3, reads GAGVSQSPSNKVTEKGKDVELRCDPISGHTALYWYRQSLGQGLEFLIYFQGNSAPDKSGLPSDRFSAERTGGSVSTLTIQRTQQEDSAVYLCASSLGAQQGNTIYFGEGSWLTVV.

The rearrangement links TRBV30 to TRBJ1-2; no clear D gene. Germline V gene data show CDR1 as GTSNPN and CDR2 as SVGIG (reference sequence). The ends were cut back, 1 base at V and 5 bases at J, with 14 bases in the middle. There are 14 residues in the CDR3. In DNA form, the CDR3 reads TGTGCCTGGAGTGATGACAACGGCTTTTATGGCTACACCTTC. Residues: CAWSDDNGFYGYTF.

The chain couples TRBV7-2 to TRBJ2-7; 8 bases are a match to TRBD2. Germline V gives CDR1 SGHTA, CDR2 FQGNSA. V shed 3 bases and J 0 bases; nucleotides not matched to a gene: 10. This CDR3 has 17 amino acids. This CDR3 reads CASSLGLGSSRSYEQYF. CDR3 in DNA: TGTGCCAGCAGCTTGGGACTAGGGAGCTCCCGCTCCTACGAGCAGTACTTC.

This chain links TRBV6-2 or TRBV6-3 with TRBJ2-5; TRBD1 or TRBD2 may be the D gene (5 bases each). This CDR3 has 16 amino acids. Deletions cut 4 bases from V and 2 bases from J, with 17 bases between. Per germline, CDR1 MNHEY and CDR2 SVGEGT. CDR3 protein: CASSSHHGGVQETQYF. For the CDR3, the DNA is TGTGCCAGCAGTTCCCATCATGGGGGAGTGCAAGAGACCCAGTACTTC.

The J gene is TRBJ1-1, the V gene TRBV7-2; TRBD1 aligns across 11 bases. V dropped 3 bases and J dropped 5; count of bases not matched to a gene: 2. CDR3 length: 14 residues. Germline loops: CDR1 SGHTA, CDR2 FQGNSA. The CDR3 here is CASSLDRGRTEAFF. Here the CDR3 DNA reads TGTGCCAGCAGCTTGGACAGGGGGCGGACTGAAGCTTTCTTT. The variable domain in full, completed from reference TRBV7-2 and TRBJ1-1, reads GAGVSQSPSNKVTEKGKDVELRCDPISGHTALYWYRQSLGQGLEFLIYFQGNSAPDKSGLPSDRFSAERTGGSVSTLTIQRTQQEDSAVYLCASSLDRGRTEAFFGQGTRLTVV.

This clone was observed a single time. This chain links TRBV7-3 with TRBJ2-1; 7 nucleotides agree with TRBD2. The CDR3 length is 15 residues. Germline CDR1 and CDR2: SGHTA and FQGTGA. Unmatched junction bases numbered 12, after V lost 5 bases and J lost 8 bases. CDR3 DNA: TGTGCCAGCAGCCCCAGCGGGGTGCTCTCTCATGAGCAGTTCTTC. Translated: CASSPSGVLSHEQFF.

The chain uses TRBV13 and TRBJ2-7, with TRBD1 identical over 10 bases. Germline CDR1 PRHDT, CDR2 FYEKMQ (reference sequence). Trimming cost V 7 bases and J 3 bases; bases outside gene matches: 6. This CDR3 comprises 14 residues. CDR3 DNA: TGTGCCAGCACCGCCGGGACAGGGGACTACGAGCAGTACTTC. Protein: CASTAGTGDYEQYF.